This entry lists 17 T cell receptor beta chains sequenced from one sample in a study of T-cell reconstitution after alpha-beta-depleted transplantation in children. Preparation of the TCRbeta library used unique molecular identifiers. TCRdb itself ran the PCR reads through MiXCR, one entry per CDR3 protein. The table records about 350,000 distinct CDR3 sequences, about an eighth of them present only once. This material consisted of PBMCs, taken from the stem cell graft. These receptors were obtained from a human donor who donated a stem cell graft to a child with Fanconi anemia.

This clonotype appeared many times. This chain joins TRBV28 and TRBJ1-3, with 7 positions matching TRBD1. CDR1 is MDHEN, CDR2 SYDVKM, per germline. Unmatched junction bases numbered 6, after V lost 7 bases and J lost 0 bases. The CDR3 contains 15 residues. CDR3 in amino acids: CASIRDRYSGNTIYF. CDR3 DNA sequence: TGTGCCAGCATCCGGGACAGATACTCTGGAAACACCATATATTTT.

In this sample, this clonotype turned up many times. The chain combines TRBV12-3 or TRBV12-4 with TRBJ1-6; the D is unclear. The CDR3 runs 14 residues. V was trimmed by 3 bases and J by 8 bases, leaving 11 bases between them. CDR3 sequence: CASSLEGTDSPLHF. DNA for the CDR3: TGTGCCAGCAGTTTGGAAGGAACAGATTCACCCCTCCACTTT.

This clonotype was observed at least ten times. This rearrangement joins TRBV20-1 to TRBJ2-3, with TRBD1 as a possible D gene (7 bases). With 1 base removed from V and 1 base from J, the gap between germline ends came to 15 bases. The CDR3 has 16 amino acids. Germline loops: CDR1 DFQATT, CDR2 SNEGSKA (reference sequence). The DNA for the CDR3 is TGCAGTGCTAGAGGATGGAGGGGGCAGGGCACAGATACGCAGTATTTT. This sequence encodes CSARGWRGQGTDTQYF.

In the case of this clonotype: An end of the junction does not agree with germline; a read error may underlie this. The V call is TRBV27, the J call TRBJ2-3; D is perhaps TRBD1 or TRBD2 (5 bases each). CDR1 is MNHEY and CDR2 is SMNVEV in the germline V gene (reference sequence). The CDR3 runs 14 residues. The CDR3 bases are TGTGCCAGCATTTTATCGGGGACGGGATATACGCAGTATTTT. Its translation is CASILSGTGYTQYF.

There are many counts of this clonotype. This chain uses TRBV5-1 with TRBJ2-3, with D perhaps matching TRBD1 (6 bases). The V gene's germline CDR1 is SGHRS and CDR2 YFSETQ. This CDR3 has 16 amino acids. Trimming took off 3 bases at V and 4 bases at J, with 18 bases between the two ends. The CDR3 loop reads CASSSNTGKGADTQYF. The CDR3 region has the DNA TGCGCCAGCAGCTCCAATACAGGGAAGGGTGCAGATACGCAGTATTTT.

The chain employs TRBV28 and TRBJ2-2, with D maybe TRBD2 (7 bases). This CDR3 has 14 amino acids. Per germline, CDR1 MDHEN and CDR2 SYDVKM. Trimming took 6 bases from V and 1 from J, leaving 9 bases between them. CDR3 sequence (DNA): TGTGCCAGCAGGGGGGGGCGGAACACCGGGGAGCTGTTTTTT. It translates to CASRGGRNTGELFF.

This chain links TRBV4-3 with TRBJ2-2; weak D call: TRBD1 (6 bases). In germline, CDR1 is LGHNA, CDR2 YSLEER. This CDR3 is 15 amino acids long. The V gene lost 3 bases and the J gene lost 6 bases, with 14 bases spanning the gap. The CDR3 region is CASSQGRQVAGELFF. Written as DNA, the CDR3 is TGCGCCAGCAGCCAGGGCAGACAGGTCGCCGGGGAGCTGTTTTTT.

This clonotype was observed a few times. V usage is TRBV27 and J usage is TRBJ2-1; 8 positions agree with TRBD2. The CDR3 runs to 15 residues. Germline V CDR1 and CDR2: MNHEY, SMNVEV (reference sequence). V lost 5 bases and J lost 4; bases outside the gene matches: 7. As DNA, the CDR3 is TGTGCCAGCAGTCCGGTAGCGGGGACGTACAATGAGCAGTTCTTC. Its protein is CASSPVAGTYNEQFF.

This chain uses TRBV2 with TRBJ2-7; 8 positions match TRBD1. Germline CDR1 reads SNHLY; CDR2 reads FYNNEI. V shed 4 bases and J 4 bases; nucleotides not matched to a gene: 9. This CDR3 is 15 amino acids long. CDR3 nucleotide sequence: TGTGCCAGCAGTGGAGCAGGGGGCGCGAGGTACGAGCAGTACGTC. This translates into CASSGAGGARYEQYV.

This clonotype was seen a few times. The chain is built from TRBV5-1 and TRBJ1-2; D gene uncertain. CDR3 length equals 16 residues. V was shortened by 4 bases and J by 2 bases, with 18 bases between the two germline ends. Germline V gene sequence: CDR1 SGHRS, CDR2 YFSETQ. The CDR3 DNA sequence: TGCGCCAGCAGCCCCGTGGTGCCGGCCCCAAACTATGGCTACACCTTC. Translation: CASSPVVPAPNYGYTF.

This clonotype was recorded a few times. The rearrangement uses TRBV5-1 and TRBJ1-2; TRBD1 is a possible D gene (5 bases). CDR1 is SGHRS, CDR2 YFSETQ, per germline. The CDR3 extends over 14 amino acids. The V end lost 4 bases, the J end lost 2 bases, and 12 bases lay between the germline ends. This chain's CDR3 is CASSPGLKNYGYTF. The DNA of the CDR3 is TGCGCCAGCAGCCCGGGACTCAAGAACTATGGCTACACCTTC.

The rearrangement links TRBV30 to TRBJ1-1; D uncertain. This CDR3 contains 13 residues. Germline-derived CDR1 and CDR2 are GTSNPN and SVGIG (reference sequence). Trimming removed 2 bases at V and 2 bases at J, with 9 bases between. Here the CDR3 reads CAWSYDDNTEAFF. CDR3 nucleotide sequence: TGTGCCTGGAGTTATGACGACAACACTGAAGCTTTCTTT.

About this clonotype: A much more abundant neighbour one base away suggests this may be a read error. The CDR3 protein is CASSYPGVEKLFF. Written as DNA, the CDR3 is TGTGCCAGCAGTTATCCCGGGGTGGAAAAACTGTTTTTT. This chain joins TRBV12-3 or TRBV12-4 and TRBJ1-4; D not resolved. There are 13 residues in the CDR3. Trimming stripped 4 bases from V and 8 bases from J, with 11 bases between.

Concerning this clonotype itself: This sequence may be a read error, since a much larger clone differs from it by one base. This chain uses TRBV7-2 with TRBJ2-1; 7 bases map to TRBD2. CDR3 size: 15 residues. Germline CDR1 is SGHTA and CDR2 is FQGNSA. Trimming cost V 5 bases and J 14 bases; bases outside gene matches: 18. In nucleotides, the CDR3 is TGTGCCAGCAGCGACGTGGTCGGAGGGGACTATCAGGAGTTCTTC. Amino acid sequence: CASSDVVGGDYQEFF. Full variable domain (remainder filled in from reference TRBV7-2 and TRBJ2-1): GAGVSQSPSNKVTEKGKDVELRCDPISGHTALYWYRQSLGQGLEFLIYFQGNSAPDKSGLPSDRFSAERTGGSVSTLTIQRTQQEDSAVYLCASSDVVGGDYQEFFGPGTRLTVL.

This clonotype has at least ten counts. The rearrangement uses TRBV15 and TRBJ2-5; D may be TRBD2 (5 bases). Between the trimmed V and J ends, which lost 3 bases and 5 bases, there was a span of 16 bases. CDR1 is LNHNV, CDR2 YYDKDF, per germline (reference sequence). The CDR3 runs to 15 residues. The CDR3, as DNA: TGTGCCACCAGCAGGAATAGGGCCGGGATTGAGACCCAGTACTTC. Its translation: CATSRNRAGIETQYF.

The V call is TRBV7-9, the J call TRBJ1-1; a possible D gene is TRBD1 (5 bases). Germline V gene sequence: CDR1 SEHNR, CDR2 FQNEAQ (reference sequence). The CDR3 runs 12 residues. Trimming pared 6 bases from V and 7 bases from J, leaving 12 bases between. In DNA, the CDR3 is TGTGCCAGCAGTTGGGGGAAGAATGAAGCTTTCTTT. Translation: CASSWGKNEAFF. The full variable domain, with the rest looked up from reference TRBV7-9 and TRBJ1-1, is DTGVSQNPRHKITKRGQNVTFRCDPISEHNRLYWYRQTLGQGPEFLTYFQNEAQLEKSRLLSDRFSAERPKGSFSTLEIQRTEQGDSAMYLCASSWGKNEAFFGQGTRLTVV.

This chain links TRBV12-3 or TRBV12-4 with TRBJ2-5; TRBD1 agrees at 7 bases. The CDR3 extends over 13 amino acids. V trimming: 6 bases; J trimming: 3 bases; junction bases outside the gene matches: 4. Here the CDR3 reads CASSGQDKETQYF. CDR3 coding DNA: TGTGCCAGCAGCGGACAGGACAAAGAGACCCAGTACTTC.